This TCR beta chain stems from a study of T cell changes during pregnancy in multiple sclerosis. This CDR3 is built from 15 residues. Trimming stripped 7 bases from V and 4 bases from J, with 17 bases between. Germline CDR1 reads MNHEY; CDR2 reads SMNVEV (reference sequence). Profiling relied on immunoSEQ multiplex PCR, and the TCRdb table lists in-frame clones only, not all of them. This table holds about 58,000 clones, around 93% found once. Material: CD8+ T cells from peripheral blood mononuclear cells, obtained in the second trimester of pregnancy. The sequence derives from a female donor with multiple sclerosis, enrolled in a pregnancy study. V gene TRBV27 combines with J gene TRBJ2-1; tentatively, D is TRBD1 (6 bases). CDR3 protein: CASKIQGALYNEQFF. The CDR3, as DNA: TGTGCCAGCAAAATACAGGGCGCCCTTTACAATGAGCAGTTCTTC.